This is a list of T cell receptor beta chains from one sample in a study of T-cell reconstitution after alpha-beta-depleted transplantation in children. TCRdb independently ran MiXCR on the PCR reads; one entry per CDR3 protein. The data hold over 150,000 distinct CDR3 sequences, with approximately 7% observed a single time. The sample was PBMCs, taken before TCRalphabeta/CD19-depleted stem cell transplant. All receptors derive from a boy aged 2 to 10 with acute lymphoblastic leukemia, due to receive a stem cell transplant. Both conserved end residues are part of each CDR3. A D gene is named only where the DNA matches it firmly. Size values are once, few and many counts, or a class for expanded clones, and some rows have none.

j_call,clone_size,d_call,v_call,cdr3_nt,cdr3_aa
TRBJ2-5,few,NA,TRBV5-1,TGCGCCAGCAGCTACCCCGGGGCAGAGACCCAGTACTTC,CASSYPGAETQYF
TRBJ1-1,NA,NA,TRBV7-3,TGTGCCAGCAGCCAGGGAACGAACACTGAAGCTTTCTTT,CASSQGTNTEAFF
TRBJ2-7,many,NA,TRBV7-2,TGTGCCAGCAGCCCCCGCCAGGGAGTAGACTTCGAGCAGTACTTC,CASSPRQGVDFEQYF
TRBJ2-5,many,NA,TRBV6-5,TGTGCCACCCGACAGGCTAGGAAAGAGACCCAGTACTTC,CATRQARKETQYF
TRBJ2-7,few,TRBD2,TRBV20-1,TGCAGTGCTAAGCACACTAGCGGGAGATCCTACGAGCAGTACTTC,CSAKHTSGRSYEQYF
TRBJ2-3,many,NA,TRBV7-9,TGTGCCAGCAGAAGAGTAGCAGGGGCCACAGATACGCAGTATTTT,CASRRVAGATDTQYF
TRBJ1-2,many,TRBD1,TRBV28,TGTGCCAGCAGTCCACGGACAGGGATAAACTATGGCTACACCTTC,CASSPRTGINYGYTF
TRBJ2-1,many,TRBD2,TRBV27,TGTGCCAGCAGTGAGACTAGCGTGGATGAGCAGTTCTTC,CASSETSVDEQFF
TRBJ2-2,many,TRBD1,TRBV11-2,TGTGCCAGCAGCTTCCCCACCGGACAGGGGGCTAATATAGCCGGGGAGCTGTTTTTT,CASSFPTGQGANIAGELFF
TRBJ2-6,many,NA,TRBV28,TGTGCTGGGGGTAGATCTGGGGCCAACGTCCTGACTTTC,CAGGRSGANVLTF
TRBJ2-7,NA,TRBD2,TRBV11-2,TGTGCCAGCAGCTTAGGGGCGGGAGCCTCCTACGAGCAGTACTTC,CASSLGAGASYEQYF
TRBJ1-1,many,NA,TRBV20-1,TGCAGTGCTAGAGCCCTTACAGACACTGAAGCTTTCTTT,CSARALTDTEAFF
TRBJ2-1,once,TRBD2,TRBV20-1,TGCAGTGCTACGGAACTGGAGCGGGGACGAAGCTCCTACAATGAGCAGTTCTTC,CSATELERGRSSYNEQFF
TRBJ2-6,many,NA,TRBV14,TGTGCCAGCAGCCGAGTCTCTGGGGCCAACGTCCTGACTTTC,CASSRVSGANVLTF
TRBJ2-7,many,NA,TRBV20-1,TGCAGTGCTAGGTTAAGGCCCTCCTCCTACGAGCAGTACTTC,CSARLRPSSYEQYF
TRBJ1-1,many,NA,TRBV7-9,TGTGCCAGCAGCTTGCGGGGGCACACTGAAGCTTTCTTT,CASSLRGHTEAFF
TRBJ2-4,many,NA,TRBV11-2,TGTGCCAGCAGCTTAAGGGCCCTGGAAAACATTCAGTACTTC,CASSLRALENIQYF
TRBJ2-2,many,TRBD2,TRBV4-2,TGTGCCAGCAGCGCCGGGACTAGCCGCGACACCGGGGAGCTGTTTTTT,CASSAGTSRDTGELFF
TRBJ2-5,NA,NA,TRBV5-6,TGTGCCAGCAGCAAGATCGCGAGGGGAGAGACCCAGTACTTC,CASSKIARGETQYF
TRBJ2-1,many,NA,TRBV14,TGTGCCAGCAGCCAATGGCAAAGCAATGAGCAGTTCTTC,CASSQWQSNEQFF
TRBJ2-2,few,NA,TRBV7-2,TGTGCCAGCAGCTTAGTTGCTAGCGATGGGACCGGGGAGCTGTTTTTT,CASSLVASDGTGELFF
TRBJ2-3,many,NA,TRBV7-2,TGTGCCAGCAGCTTAGAGCCCAGGGATACGCAGTATTTT,CASSLEPRDTQYF
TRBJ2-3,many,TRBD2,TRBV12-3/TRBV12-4,TGTGCCAGCAGTTTAGGGGGACTAGCGACAGATACGCAGTATTTT,CASSLGGLATDTQYF
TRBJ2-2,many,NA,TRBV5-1,TGCGCCAGCAGCAGCTATCTTCCAGGAGTGTCCACCACCGGGGAGCTGTTTTTT,CASSSYLPGVSTTGELFF